Following are 23 T cell receptor beta chains from one sample sequenced in a study of Tregs in tolerant kidney transplant recipients. Assay: immunoSEQ multiplex PCR; the TCRdb copy retains only in-frame clones and omits some. Its clone listing holds roughly 50,000 clones. Here the sequenced sample was CD4+ T cells from blood, taken before the transplant. The receptors were gathered from a human donor who received a combined kidney and bone marrow transplant.

The CDR3 sequence: CASSEGGLAGINEQFF. The part of the CDR3 DNA that was read is TGTGCCAGCAGTGAGGGAGGGCTAGCGGGGATCAATGAG. The chain recombines TRBV6-1 with TRBJ2-1; 9 nucleotides match TRBD2. The CDR3 end falls 3 residues outside the read, so it is completed with the germline J gene. The V gene end was trimmed by 3 bases and the J gene end by 6 bases; junction bases not matched to a gene: 9. This CDR3 is built from 16 residues. Germline V gene lookup returns CDR1 MNHNS and CDR2 SASEGT.

With respect to this clone: The CDR3 end is not reached by the read, which stops 3 residues before it; the germline J gene fills it in. J is TRBJ2-7 and V is TRBV19, with TRBD1 as a possible D gene (6 bases). Deletions cut 5 bases from V and 0 bases from J, with 17 bases between. CDR1 and CDR2 from the germline V gene are LNHDA and SQIVND (reference sequence). The CDR3 is 16 amino acids. The sequenced CDR3 bases are TGTGCCAGTAGTTCCCTTCCTGGACAGAGCTCCTACGAG. It translates to CASSSLPGQSSYE. The whole CDR3 region reads CASSSLPGQSSYEQYF.

On this clone itself: Coverage ceases 3 residues before the CDR3 finishes, and the germline J gene fills in the end. V and J are TRBV7-8 and TRBJ2-1, with TRBD2 matching over 8 bases. From germline, CDR1 is SGHVS and CDR2 FQNEAQ. The CDR3 has 13 amino acids. V was clipped by 1 base and J by 8 bases; unmatched bases: 1. The CDR3 loop is CASSLGREDEQFF. CDR3 DNA (partial): TGTGCCAGCAGCTTAGGGCGGGAGGATGAG.

As to this clone: The sequence runs out 3 residues before the end of the CDR3; the remainder is reconstructed from the germline J gene. V gene TRBV7-2 combines with J gene TRBJ2-5; D remains unclear. Trimming took off 0 bases at V and 2 bases at J, with 7 bases between the two ends. This CDR3 is 14 amino acids long. Germline V lookup: CDR1 SGHTA, CDR2 FQGNSA. The sequenced part of the CDR3 DNA is TGTGCCAGCAGCTTAGCCTTTCGGCAAGAGACC. Translation gives CASSLAFRQET. The full CDR3 is CASSLAFRQETQYF.

Remarks on this clone: The read terminates 3 residues ahead of where the CDR3 ends, so the germline J gene completes it. The rearrangement links TRBV18 to TRBJ1-5; TRBD1 aligns across 12 bases. V trimming: 6 bases; J trimming: 3 bases; junction bases outside the gene matches: 9. CDR3 length equals 17 residues. Germline V gene data show CDR1 as KGHSH and CDR2 as LQKENI. The CDR3 region is CASSPGTGGAANQPQHF. Partial CDR3 DNA: TGTGCCAGCTCCCCCGGGACAGGGGGCGCGGCCAATCAGCCC.

Considering frequency, this clone is medium-sized. From the germline J gene comes the end of the CDR3, since the read stops 3 residues before it. This rearrangement joins TRBV20-1 to TRBJ2-3; 10 bases agree with TRBD2. This CDR3 has 16 amino acids. Per the germline V gene, CDR1 is DFQATT and CDR2 is SNEGSKA (reference sequence). Trimming cost V 3 bases and J 6 bases; bases outside gene matches: 12. The CDR3 DNA, read in part, is TGCAGTGCTAGTTCCCCTGCTAGCGGGGGAAGGGATACG. It encodes CSASSPASGGRDT. The whole CDR3 is CSASSPASGGRDTQYF.

Remarks on this clone: The read gets to within 3 residues of the CDR3 end, and the germline J gene fills in the rest. This chain links TRBV6-1 with TRBJ2-7, with TRBD2 matching over 8 bases. The germline CDR1 and CDR2 sequences are MNHNS and SASEGT. V shed 3 bases, J shed 0 bases, and the junction held 4 bases outside the gene matches. The CDR3 is 15 amino acids. The CDR3 reads CASSDSGGVSYEQYF. CDR3 bases read: TGTGCCAGCAGTGACAGCGGGGGCGTCTCCTACGAG.

Concerning this clone: The CDR3 end lies 3 residues beyond the end of the read and is filled in from the germline J gene. The V and J genes are TRBV2 and TRBJ1-4; no clear D. The CDR3 runs to 13 residues. CDR1 SNHLY and CDR2 FYNNEI come from the germline V gene. Deletions cut 6 bases from V and 8 bases from J, with 13 bases between. The covered CDR3 bases are TGTGCCAGCAGAGTCTCGCCCGGGGAAAAA. Translated: CASRVSPGEK. The entire CDR3 protein is CASRVSPGEKLFF.

A word on this clone: The read halts 3 residues ahead of the CDR3 end, with the missing end drawn from the germline J gene. The rearrangement uses TRBV18 and TRBJ1-2, with 8 bases that match TRBD1. CDR1 is KGHSH and CDR2 is LQKENI in the germline V gene. Losses at the gene ends were 6 bases for V and 1 base for J; bases not matched to a gene: 7. The CDR3 spans 15 residues. The CDR3 sequence: CASSPDRGNNYGYTF. The part of the CDR3 DNA that was read is TGTGCCAGCTCGCCCGACAGGGGTAATAACTATGGC.

On this clone: From the germline J gene comes the end of the CDR3, since the read stops 3 residues before it. The chain couples TRBV11-2 to TRBJ2-5; no reliable D call. Germline-derived CDR1 and CDR2 are SGHAT and FQNNGV. V dropped 5 bases and J dropped 2 bases, with 9 bases sitting between them. This CDR3 region has 13 residues. The sequenced part of the CDR3 DNA is TGTGCCAGCAGCCTTAGTCTACAAGAGACC. Translation gives CASSLSLQET. From start to end, the CDR3 is CASSLSLQETQYF. The full variable domain, rest sourced from reference TRBV11-2 and TRBJ2-5, is EAGVAQSPRYKIIEKRQSVAFWCNPISGHATLYWYQQILGQGPKLLIQFQNNGVVDDSQLPKDRFSAERLKGVDSTLKIQPAKLEDSAVYLCASSLSLQETQYFGPGTRLLVL.

In the case of this clone: The CDR3 end falls 3 residues outside the read, so it is completed with the germline J gene. The chain has TRBV19 and TRBJ1-4; TRBD1 matches 9 bases. The CDR3 loop spans 15 amino acids. In germline, CDR1 is LNHDA, CDR2 SQIVND (reference sequence). The ends lost 3 bases at V and 3 bases at J; junction bases unmatched: 2. The covered CDR3 bases are TGTGCCAGTAGTATCCGACAGGGGGCTAATGAAAAA. Encoded protein: CASSIRQGANEK. The entire CDR3 is CASSIRQGANEKLFF.

As regards this clone: The read ends 3 residues shy of where the CDR3 ends; the end is completed using the germline J gene. The chain recombines TRBV20-1 with TRBJ2-3, with 7 nucleotides matching TRBD1. V was pared by 3 bases and J by 4 bases, with 7 bases of the junction left unmatched. CDR3 size: 14 residues. Germline CDR1 is DFQATT and CDR2 is SNEGSKA (reference sequence). Incomplete CDR3 DNA: TGCAGTGCTAGGTATCACAGGGGAGCAGATACG. Its translation: CSARYHRGADT. In full, the CDR3 reads CSARYHRGADTQYF.

Remarks on this clone: The sequenced fragment ends 3 residues before the CDR3 boundary, so the rest is inferred from the germline J gene. This chain uses TRBV18 with TRBJ1-2; D is unclear. This CDR3 is built from 13 residues. V was cut by 3 bases and J by 4 bases, with 9 bases left in between. In germline, CDR1 is KGHSH, CDR2 LQKENI. CDR3 DNA (partial): TGTGCCAGCTCACCCGAGACTACCTATGGC. It codes for CASSPETTYG. The CDR3 reads in full as CASSPETTYGYTF.

Remarks on this clone: The read terminates 3 residues before the CDR3 end, so the remaining end is supplied by the germline J gene. This chain joins TRBV19 and TRBJ2-7; D is perhaps TRBD1 (6 bases). Trimming removed 4 bases at V and 5 bases at J, with 9 bases between. The CDR3 spans 12 residues. CDR1 LNHDA and CDR2 SQIVND come from the germline V gene (reference sequence). The CDR3 DNA, read in part, is TGTGCCAGTAGTAACAGGGTTCACGAG. Translating gives CASSNRVHE. The whole CDR3 protein is CASSNRVHEQYF.

As concerns this clone: The read is 3 residues too short to cover the CDR3 end, so that end is filled in from the germline J gene. This chain links TRBV19 with TRBJ1-4; no clear D. The germline gives CDR1 LNHDA, CDR2 SQIVND (reference sequence). The ends were cut back, 4 bases at V and 0 bases at J, with 12 bases in the middle. The CDR3 is made up of 16 amino acids. The sequenced CDR3 bases are TGTGCCAGTAGTACCCAAAGCCATGCAACTAATGAAAAA. Its translation is CASSTQSHATNEK. The whole CDR3 protein is CASSTQSHATNEKLFF.

For this clone: The read falls 3 residues short of the CDR3 end, and the missing part is taken from the germline J gene. This chain links TRBV10-3 with TRBJ2-4; 9 bases agree with TRBD1. CDR3 length equals 13 residues. Germline lookup yields CDR1 ENHRY and CDR2 SYGVKD. J gave up 4 bases and V 10 bases, and 5 bases lay outside the gene matches. CDR3 sequence reads: CATAGQGKNIQYF. Partial CDR3 DNA: TGTGCCACAGCGGGACAGGGTAAAAACATT.

Details on this clone: From the germline J gene comes the end of the CDR3, since the read stops 3 residues before it. The chain joins TRBV5-1 to TRBJ1-1; TRBD1 matches 9 bases. CDR1 and CDR2 (germline): SGHRS, YFSETQ. The CDR3 is made up of 18 amino acids. After removal of 3 bases from V and 4 bases from J, the junction contained 16 bases not matched to a gene. Here the CDR3 reads CASSSPDRGRSTSTEAFF. The covered CDR3 bases are TGCGCCAGCAGCTCCCCGGACAGGGGTCGGTCTACAAGCACTGAA.

Points on this clone: The read finishes 3 residues shy of the CDR3 end, and the germline J gene is used to complete it. The chain employs TRBV18 and TRBJ2-5; 11 bases are shared with TRBD2. Germline lookup yields CDR1 KGHSH and CDR2 LQKENI. Trimming took 5 bases from V and 1 from J; bases not matched to a gene: 3. The CDR3 loop spans 15 amino acids. The DNA read from the CDR3 is TGTGCCAGCTCAAAGCTAGCGGGGGGCCAAGAGACC. It specifies CASSKLAGGQET. The entire CDR3 sequence reads CASSKLAGGQETQYF.

As concerns this clone: The read gets to within 3 residues of the CDR3 end, and the germline J gene fills in the rest. The chain is built from TRBV10-3 and TRBJ1-4; 8 bases align to TRBD1. V was clipped by 6 bases and J by 8 bases; unmatched bases: 8. The germline gives CDR1 ENHRY, CDR2 SYGVKD. The CDR3 has 14 amino acids. The CDR3 DNA, read in part, is TGTGCCATCAGGGACAGGGACCGCGGCGAAAAA. This translates into CAIRDRDRGEK. In full, the CDR3 reads CAIRDRDRGEKLFF.

Concerning this clone itself: The read terminates 3 residues ahead of where the CDR3 ends, so the germline J gene completes it. The chain has TRBV19 and TRBJ2-7; TRBD1 might be the D (6 bases). The CDR3 sequence is 15 residues long. Germline CDR1 LNHDA, CDR2 SQIVND (reference sequence). Trimming pared 4 bases from V and 3 bases from J, leaving 16 bases between. The part of the CDR3 DNA that was read is TGTGCCAGTAGTAAATTCGGACAGCAAAACTACGAG. Protein sequence: CASSKFGQQNYE. The complete CDR3 protein is CASSKFGQQNYEQYF.

Points on this clone: The observed sequence ends 3 residues before the CDR3 terminus, with the missing tail filled in from the germline J gene. The chain couples TRBV29-1 to TRBJ1-3, with TRBD1 identical over 8 bases. Germline assignment: CDR1 SQVTM and CDR2 ANQGSEA. This CDR3 spans 14 amino acids. The J segment lost 1 base and the V segment lost 4 bases, leaving 3 bases of the junction unmatched. The CDR3 bases that were read are TGCAGCGTTGGAGACAGGGGTTCTGGAAACACC. Translation: CSVGDRGSGNT. The CDR3 in full is CSVGDRGSGNTIYF.

Of note for this clone: The sequence runs out 3 residues before the end of the CDR3; the remainder is reconstructed from the germline J gene. This chain joins TRBV5-1 and TRBJ1-5; 10 bases are shared with TRBD1. J was trimmed by 7 bases and V by 4 bases; bases with no gene match: 5. The CDR3 sequence is 14 residues long. Germline CDR1 reads SGHRS; CDR2 reads YFSETQ. Partial CDR3 DNA: TGCGCCAGCAGCATAGGACAGGGGGAACAGCCC. Protein product: CASSIGQGEQP. In full, the CDR3 is CASSIGQGEQPQHF.

As concerns this clone: The read falls 3 residues short of the CDR3 end, and the missing part is taken from the germline J gene. The chain links TRBV19 to TRBJ2-5, with D perhaps TRBD1 (5 bases). With 9 bases removed from V and 1 base from J, the gap between germline ends came to 12 bases. The CDR3 sequence is 13 residues long. Germline CDR1 reads LNHDA; CDR2 reads SQIVND (reference sequence). The covered CDR3 bases are TGTGCCAGCCAGCGACAGTTCCAAGAGACC. This translates into CASQRQFQET. The complete CDR3 protein is CASQRQFQETQYF. The variable domain in full, completed from reference TRBV19 and TRBJ2-5, reads DGGITQSPKYLFRKEGQNVTLSCEQNLNHDAMYWYRQDPGQGLRLIYYSQIVNDFQKGDIAEGYSVSREKKESFPLTVTSAQKNPTAFYLCASQRQFQETQYFGPGTRLLVL.